These 10 T cell receptor beta chains share one sample of origin, sequenced in a study of regulatory T cells in long-lasting Graves disease. Documented time point: persistent/refractory GD, antithyroid drugs over 5 years with positive TRAb. The TCR library was made from RNA extracted from PBMCs. Combining iRepertoire HTBI primers with Arm-PCR of CDR3 regions, the authors built TCR beta libraries. Each CDR3 protein is one row after TCRdb ran MiXCR on the multiplex PCR reads. Here the sample spans almost 350,000 distinct CDR3 sequences, roughly 21% being singletons. Specimen: peripheral blood mononuclear cells (PBMCs), collected when the disease was refractory, from a patient treated with antithyroid drugs. All receptors come from a female donor with Graves disease.

This clonotype showed up just a few times. The chain is built from TRBV29-1 and TRBJ2-7; D perhaps matches TRBD1 (6 bases). The ends were cut back, 6 bases at V and 6 bases at J, with 12 bases in the middle. CDR1 and CDR2 from the germline V gene are SQVTM and ANQGSEA. This CDR3 has 11 amino acids. This chain's CDR3 is CSVEQGREQYF. The CDR3 DNA is TGCAGCGTAGAACAGGGCCGCGAGCAGTACTTC.

The chain couples TRBV3-1 to TRBJ1-6; possibly TRBD1 for D (5 bases). The CDR3 consists of 17 residues. Germline V gives CDR1 LGHDT, CDR2 YNNKEL (reference sequence). V was cut by 4 bases and J by 4 bases, with 17 bases left in between. The chain's CDR3 is CASSRIWGDRYNSPLHF. CDR3 bases: TGTGCCAGCAGCCGAATTTGGGGGGATCGTTATAATTCACCCCTCCACTTT.

The J gene is TRBJ2-5, the V gene TRBV7-9, with a possible D match to TRBD2 (7 bases). This CDR3 has 19 residues. V lost 1 base and J lost 3, with 24 bases in between. Germline-derived CDR1 and CDR2 are SEHNR and FQNEAQ (reference sequence). DNA for the CDR3: TGTGCCAGCAGCTTAGAATCCCCCATTTGGGGGGGCCCAAAAGAGACCCAGTACTTC. Translation gives CASSLESPIWGGPKETQYF.

The sample holds a few counts of this clonotype. The rearrangement links TRBV24-1 to TRBJ1-1; TRBD1 matches 8 bases. Germline assignment: CDR1 KGHDR and CDR2 SFDVKD. With 3 bases clipped from V and 7 bases from J, the junction kept 3 bases outside the gene matches. The CDR3 has 13 amino acids. The CDR3 sequence is CATSDGTGREAFF. As DNA, the CDR3 is TGTGCCACCAGTGATGGGACAGGCCGTGAAGCTTTCTTT.

This clonotype was detected a few times. The chain is built from TRBV11-1 and TRBJ2-5; possibly TRBD2 for D (5 bases). From germline, CDR1 is SGHAT and CDR2 FQDESV (reference sequence). This CDR3 comprises 14 residues. V lost 6 bases to trimming and J lost 0 bases, with 11 bases between them. CDR3 nucleotides: TGTGCCAGCAGTTTCGGGGAGTACCAAGAGACCCAGTACTTC. Its translation is CASSFGEYQETQYF.

This clonotype was observed a single time. The chain couples TRBV27 to TRBJ2-3; D not certain. Trimming left V 5 bases short and J 0 bases short, with 15 bases between. The CDR3 extends over 16 amino acids. The germline gives CDR1 MNHEY, CDR2 SMNVEV (reference sequence). CDR3 amino acids: CASSPRKGSSTDTQYF. CDR3 nucleotide sequence: TGTGCCAGCAGTCCCCGGAAGGGATCGAGCACAGATACGCAGTATTTT.

On this clonotype itself: Just one base apart from a much larger clone, this may be a read error. This rearrangement joins TRBV5-1 to TRBJ1-1, with D uncertain. The CDR3 length is 15 residues. Germline values: CDR1 SGHRS, CDR2 YFSETQ. Trimming cost V 0 bases and J 1 base, with 10 bases left between them. The CDR3 sequence: CASSLGDISNTEAFF. CDR3 nucleotide sequence: TGCGCCAGCAGCTTGGGGGATATCTCGAACACTGAAGCTTTCTTT.

V and J are TRBV7-9 and TRBJ2-7; the D gene could be TRBD1 or TRBD2 (5 bases each). The CDR3 has 15 amino acids. V was trimmed by 5 bases and J by 7 bases, leaving 21 bases between them. The germline V gene has CDR1 SEHNR and CDR2 FQNEAQ (reference sequence). DNA of the CDR3: TGTGCCAGCAGCCCCACTGGGACCTACACGGGGGAGCAGTACTTC. This translates into CASSPTGTYTGEQYF. The full variable domain, in which reference TRBV7-9 and TRBJ2-7 provide the parts outside the CDR3, is DTGVSQNPRHKITKRGQNVTFRCDPISEHNRLYWYRQTLGQGPEFLTYFQNEAQLEKSRLLSDRFSAERPKGSFSTLEIQRTEQGDSAMYLCASSPTGTYTGEQYFGPGTRLTVT.

The rearrangement joins TRBV6-4 to TRBJ1-6; D is unresolved. V was pared by 2 bases and J by 8 bases, with 13 bases between. Looked up from germline, CDR1 is MRHNA and CDR2 is SNTAGT. The CDR3 is 15 amino acids. In nucleotides, the CDR3 is TGTGCCAGCAGTGACCCCGGGCCATTCGATTCACCCCTCCACTTT. Translating it yields CASSDPGPFDSPLHF.

This clonotype was observed a handful of times. This sequence joins TRBV5-1 and TRBJ2-2; D not certain. CDR3 length: 14 residues. The germline V and J ends were trimmed by 6 bases and 0 bases, with 9 bases remaining between them. Germline lookup yields CDR1 SGHRS and CDR2 YFSETQ. CDR3 sequence reads: CASMQNANTGELFF. The CDR3 bases are TGCGCCAGCATGCAAAACGCGAACACCGGGGAGCTGTTTTTT.